The 27 T cell receptor beta chains presented below share a single source sample, sequenced in a study of beta chain features in type 1 diabetes (dated by TCRdb to 2017 to 2018). Library preparation employed the immunoSEQ multiplex PCR assay. The High Capacity cDNA Reverse Transcription Kit was used to reverse transcribe all of the isolated RNA, meaning that expressed TCRB transcripts were what got sequenced. What TCRdb holds here is the immuneACCESS table cut down to in-frame rearrangements. Part of the clones is not present; checked against another copy, under half of the missing clones reflect an unresolved V gene, and the others are unexplained. This sample comprises some 350,000 clones, roughly 14% of them detected only once. Over 0.014% of the sample is held by the ten biggest clonotypes. These receptors have no known antigen. The investigation overall reported the following: A moderate but significant shortening of TCRB CDR3 length was observed in type 1 diabetes patients in all four CD4+ subsets.

The sequenced sample was naive CD4+ T cells from blood. Sample cell subset or site, as interpreted from the label and publication: true naive CD4+ T cells. All receptors derive from a young woman with type 1 diabetes.

The sample holds a few counts of this clone. This chain links TRBV7-2 with TRBJ2-3; 12 nucleotides line up with TRBD2. The germline CDR1 and CDR2 sequences are SGHTA and FQGNSA. The V segment lost 0 bases and the J segment 0 bases; nucleotides outside the gene matches: 7. This CDR3 is 19 amino acids long. CDR3 residues: CASSLALASGRASTDTQYF. The CDR3 DNA follows: TGTGCCAGCAGCTTAGCGCTGGCTAGCGGGAGGGCTAGCACAGATACGCAGTATTTT. The variable domain in full, with the rest retrieved from reference TRBV7-2 and TRBJ2-3, is GAGVSQSPSNKVTEKGKDVELRCDPISGHTALYWYRQSLGQGLEFLIYFQGNSAPDKSGLPSDRFSAERTGGSVSTLTIQRTQQEDSAVYLCASSLALASGRASTDTQYFGPGTRLTVL.

The chain combines TRBV11-3 with TRBJ2-5, with D uncertain. Trimming took 5 bases from V and 1 from J, leaving 5 bases between them. The germline V gene has CDR1 SGHNT and CDR2 YENEEA. The CDR3 runs to 12 residues. The chain's CDR3 is CASSHTQETQYF. Written as DNA, the CDR3 is TGTGCCAGCAGCCACACCCAAGAGACCCAGTACTTC. The full variable domain, in which reference TRBV11-3 and TRBJ2-5 provide the parts outside the CDR3, is EAGVVQSPRYKIIEKKQPVAFWCNPISGHNTLYWYLQNLGQGPELLIRYENEEAVDDSQLPKDRFSAERLKGVDSTLKIQPAELGDSAVYLCASSHTQETQYFGPGTRLLVL.

This chain uses TRBV2 with TRBJ2-3; TRBD1 is a possible D gene (6 bases). Trimming removed 6 bases from V and 5 bases from J, with 9 bases in between. The CDR3 length is 12 residues. The germline gives CDR1 SNHLY, CDR2 FYNNEI. The CDR3 here is CASSQGGDTQYF. Here the CDR3 DNA reads TGTGCCAGCAGCCAAGGGGGAGATACGCAGTATTTT.

This clone was counted a few times. The V call is TRBV5-1, the J call TRBJ1-1; the D is unclear. Germline V lookup: CDR1 SGHRS, CDR2 YFSETQ. V was cut by 0 bases and J by 4 bases, with 10 bases left in between. This CDR3 has 14 residues. DNA of the CDR3: TGCGCCAGCAGCTTGGATTCCCCGAGCACTGAAGCTTTCTTT. Translating gives CASSLDSPSTEAFF.

The chain couples TRBV9 to TRBJ1-1; D remains ambiguous. Germline V CDR1 and CDR2: SGDLS, YYNGEE. CDR3 length: 17 amino acids. V lost 4 bases and J 6 bases, leaving 25 bases between the germline ends. Here the CDR3 reads CASSPAHGSLPAAEAFF. In nucleotides, the CDR3 is TGTGCCAGCAGCCCCGCGCATGGTTCCCTTCCGGCGGCTGAAGCTTTCTTT.

This clone has more than one count but fewer than ten. V usage is TRBV2 and J usage is TRBJ2-2; TRBD2 might be the D (5 bases). Germline CDR1 SNHLY, CDR2 FYNNEI. There are 16 residues in the CDR3. V was pared by 4 bases and J by 4 bases, with 16 bases between. The CDR3 DNA follows: TGTGCCAGCAGTGTGGGGAGCGAAATTCTCACCGGGGAGCTGTTTTTT. Its translation: CASSVGSEILTGELFF.

The chain employs TRBV9 and TRBJ2-3, with TRBD2 matching over 8 bases. The CDR3 extends over 17 amino acids. Trimming took 3 bases from V and 5 from J; bases not matched to a gene: 14. The germline CDR1 and CDR2 sequences are SGDLS and YYNGEE. The CDR3 region has the DNA TGTGCCAGCAGCGACCGGACTAGCACCAAGAGGGTAGATACGCAGTATTTT. Encoded protein: CASSDRTSTKRVDTQYF.

The chain uses TRBV5-1 and TRBJ2-5, with TRBD2 matching 13 bases. Germline CDR1 is SGHRS and CDR2 is YFSETQ. V lost 4 bases and J lost 3; bases outside the gene matches: 3. The CDR3 is made up of 15 amino acids. The CDR3 loop reads CASSTGLAGEETQYF. In DNA, the CDR3 is TGCGCCAGCAGCACAGGACTAGCGGGAGAAGAGACCCAGTACTTC.

The chain recombines TRBV30 with TRBJ1-1; D not resolved. Germline CDR1 GTSNPN, CDR2 SVGIG (reference sequence). The V and J ends lost 4 bases and 1 base respectively, with 10 bases between them. The CDR3 covers 13 residues. CDR3 sequence: CAWTDNKNTEAFF. In DNA form, the CDR3 reads TGTGCCTGGACCGATAACAAGAACACTGAAGCTTTCTTT.

This clone was counted between two and nine times. The chain employs TRBV7-3 and TRBJ1-1; no definite D call. Looked up from germline, CDR1 is SGHTA and CDR2 is FQGTGA. Trimming cost V 2 bases and J 5 bases, with 9 bases left between them. This CDR3 has 13 amino acids. The DNA of the CDR3 is TGTGCCAGCAGCTTATACTTATGGACTGAAGCTTTCTTT. This gives the protein CASSLYLWTEAFF.

This sequence joins TRBV18 and TRBJ1-1, with D possibly being TRBD1 (6 bases). From germline, CDR1 is KGHSH and CDR2 LQKENI. V lost 3 bases and J 1 base, leaving 12 bases between the germline ends. The CDR3 contains 15 residues. Here the CDR3 reads CASSPGALQNTEAFF. Written as DNA, the CDR3 is TGTGCCAGCTCACCGGGGGCTTTGCAGAACACTGAAGCTTTCTTT.

This clone was seen at least ten times. The V call is TRBV29-1, the J call TRBJ2-1; a possible D gene is TRBD2 (7 bases). Germline-derived CDR1 and CDR2 are SQVTM and ANQGSEA. The CDR3 spans 11 residues. The V gene lost 4 bases and the J gene lost 10 bases, with 11 bases spanning the gap. The CDR3 reads CSVVWGGEQFF. In DNA form, the CDR3 reads TGCAGCGTTGTTTGGGGGGGCGAGCAGTTCTTC.

This chain joins TRBV29-1 and TRBJ2-1, with 7 bases lining up with TRBD1. There are 13 residues in the CDR3. Germline CDR1 SQVTM, CDR2 ANQGSEA. The trim removed 7 bases at V and 1 base at J, leaving 4 bases unmatched. CDR3 amino acids: CSAGTASYNEQFF. In nucleotides, the CDR3 is TGCAGCGCCGGGACAGCTTCCTACAATGAGCAGTTCTTC.

This clone came up a few times. This chain connects TRBV11-2 to TRBJ1-5, with 9 positions matching TRBD1. Germline lookup yields CDR1 SGHAT and CDR2 FQNNGV. The CDR3 length is 14 residues. The trim removed 5 bases at V and 4 bases at J, leaving 3 bases unmatched. CDR3 region: CASSVDRGNQPQHF. CDR3 DNA: TGTGCCAGCAGCGTCGACAGGGGGAATCAGCCCCAGCATTTT.

The genes are TRBV5-1 and TRBJ2-5; 9 nucleotides line up with TRBD2. The V segment lost 6 bases and the J segment 3 bases; nucleotides outside the gene matches: 3. Germline values: CDR1 SGHRS, CDR2 YFSETQ. The CDR3 sequence is 13 residues long. CDR3 sequence (DNA): TGCGCCAGCACCGTAGCGGGAGAAGAGACCCAGTACTTC. Its protein product is CASTVAGEETQYF.

This clone was picked up a small number of times. This chain uses TRBV7-9 with TRBJ2-2, with 7 bases that match TRBD2. The CDR3 has 15 amino acids. V trimming: 5 bases; J trimming: 0 bases; junction bases outside the gene matches: 3. The V gene's germline CDR1 is SEHNR and CDR2 FQNEAQ (reference sequence). DNA of the CDR3: TGTGCCAGCAGCCCCGGGACTACGAACACCGGGGAGCTGTTTTTT. Protein sequence: CASSPGTTNTGELFF.

This clone was counted only a few times. The chain carries TRBV27 and TRBJ2-3; a possible D gene is TRBD1 (6 bases). Per germline, CDR1 MNHEY and CDR2 SMNVEV (reference sequence). The CDR3 length is 16 residues. Trimming took off 6 bases at V and 1 base at J, with 17 bases between the two ends. CDR3 sequence: CASSLRRTAGTDTQYF. The CDR3 region has the DNA TGTGCCAGCAGCCTGAGAAGGACAGCCGGCACAGATACGCAGTATTTT.

V and J are TRBV2 and TRBJ1-5; 8 bases agree with TRBD1. The V segment lost 5 bases and the J segment 3 bases; nucleotides outside the gene matches: 3. From germline, CDR1 is SNHLY and CDR2 FYNNEI. The CDR3 contains 14 residues. CDR3 amino acids: CASSQDRVNQPQHF. As DNA, the CDR3 is TGTGCCAGCAGTCAGGACAGGGTCAATCAGCCCCAGCATTTT.

This clone showed up just a few times. The V gene is TRBV5-1, the J gene TRBJ2-1; a possible D gene is TRBD2 (5 bases). The CDR3 runs 15 residues. Germline CDR1 SGHRS, CDR2 YFSETQ. The ends were cut back, 0 bases at V and 10 bases at J, with 17 bases in the middle. CDR3 DNA sequence: TGCGCCAGCAGCTTGGCTCTAGCCGCCGCGGGCGAGCAGTTCTTC. The encoded protein is CASSLALAAAGEQFF.

CDR3 in amino acids: CAICRLAGETQYF. CDR3 nucleotide sequence: TGTGCCATCTGCCGACTAGCGGGAGAGACCCAGTACTTC. The genes are TRBV10-3 and TRBJ2-5, with 10 positions matching TRBD2. The CDR3 runs to 13 residues. After removal of 8 bases from V and 4 bases from J, the junction contained 4 bases not matched to a gene. Germline V gene sequence: CDR1 ENHRY, CDR2 SYGVKD.

Only a few counts were recorded for this clone. The chain links TRBV7-9 to TRBJ2-1, with a possible D match to TRBD2 (6 bases). The CDR3 covers 17 residues. CDR1 and CDR2 (germline): SEHNR, FQNEAQ (reference sequence). The ends were cut back, 3 bases at V and 6 bases at J, with 21 bases in the middle. The CDR3 bases are TGTGCCAGCAGCTTCGGGCACACACTGGGAGGACTCAATGAGCAGTTCTTC. Residues: CASSFGHTLGGLNEQFF.

The V call is TRBV7-9, the J call TRBJ1-5; D not resolved. V lost 6 bases, J lost 0 bases, and 12 bases lay in between. The CDR3 has 15 amino acids. Germline V gene lookup returns CDR1 SEHNR and CDR2 FQNEAQ (reference sequence). This CDR3 reads CASSPPGDSNQPQHF. Here the CDR3 DNA reads TGTGCCAGCAGTCCCCCCGGGGATAGCAATCAGCCCCAGCATTTT.

The rearrangement uses TRBV15 and TRBJ2-6; 10 bases line up with TRBD1. V trimming: 0 bases; J trimming: 0 bases; junction bases outside the gene matches: 2. Germline V gives CDR1 LNHNV, CDR2 YYDKDF (reference sequence). The CDR3 runs to 18 residues. The CDR3 reads CATSRERDRGSGANVLTF. Written as DNA, the CDR3 is TGTGCCACCAGCAGAGAAAGGGACAGGGGCTCTGGGGCCAACGTCCTGACTTTC.

This clone was found a few times. The rearrangement links TRBV28 to TRBJ1-5; 11 nucleotides agree with TRBD1. Germline CDR1 reads MDHEN; CDR2 reads SYDVKM. V gave up 5 bases and J gave up 6 bases; unmatched junction bases: 3. The CDR3 has 14 residues. The CDR3 region has the DNA TGTGCCAGCAGTCACGGGACAGGGGGTCAGCCCCAGCATTTT. This encodes CASSHGTGGQPQHF.

V gene TRBV7-3 combines with J gene TRBJ2-1, with TRBD2 as a possible D gene (6 bases). V was cut by 3 bases and J by 5 bases, with 11 bases left in between. The CDR3 runs to 14 residues. CDR1 and CDR2 (germline): SGHTA, FQGTGA. CDR3 sequence: CASSFLGGHNEQFF. For the CDR3, the DNA is TGTGCCAGCAGCTTTCTCGGGGGTCACAATGAGCAGTTCTTC.

This clone was detected a few times. V gene TRBV28 combines with J gene TRBJ2-6, with 8 bases matching TRBD1. The J segment lost 2 bases and the V segment lost 5 bases, leaving 11 bases of the junction unmatched. This CDR3 region has 18 residues. From germline, CDR1 is MDHEN and CDR2 SYDVKM. As DNA, the CDR3 is TGTGCCAGCAGTGTAATTGGACAGGGCATCCCTGGGGCCAACGTCCTGACTTTC. It codes for CASSVIGQGIPGANVLTF. Filled out from reference TRBV28 and TRBJ2-6, the complete variable domain reads DVKVTQSSRYLVKRTGEKVFLECVQDMDHENMFWYRQDPGLGLRLIYFSYDVKMKEKGDIPEGYSVSREKKERFSLILESASTNQTSMYLCASSVIGQGIPGANVLTFGAGSRLTVL.

The chain combines TRBV7-2 with TRBJ1-1; maybe TRBD1 (6 bases). The CDR3 is 14 amino acids. Germline lookup yields CDR1 SGHTA and CDR2 FQGNSA. Trimming took 6 bases from V and 5 from J, leaving 16 bases between them. CDR3 sequence reads: CASSVQGGWTEAFF. In nucleotides, the CDR3 is TGTGCCAGCAGTGTACAGGGTGGGTGGACTGAAGCTTTCTTT.